This is a list of T cell receptor beta chains from one sample in a study of blood T cells in healthy people across ages. In TCRdb, the 5' RACE reads were re-called with MiXCR into one record per CDR3 protein. This sample carries about 930,000 distinct CDR3 sequences, under 35% of them seen once, and the ten largest clones take roughly a tenth. The sample was also linked to a second study, of T cells of mothers and their children.

Sequencing was performed on blood. These receptors were obtained from a woman aged 40 to 49 in good health. The CDR3 runs from the conserved cysteine through the conserved F or W. D genes are given only for firm matches. Rows may omit the clone size; those that give it use once, few, many or a size class.

size	V	D	J	CDR3	DNA
many	TRBV10-3	TRBD2	TRBJ2-5	CATAREGKETQYF	TGTGCCACGGCGCGGGAGGGAAAAGAGACCCAGTACTTC
many	TRBV19	.	TRBJ2-7	CASMGLNYEQYF	TGTGCCAGTATGGGCCTGAACTACGAGCAGTACTTC
few	TRBV11-2	.	TRBJ2-3	CASSLLEGHPDTQYF	TGTGCCAGCAGCTTATTGGAGGGTCACCCAGATACGCAGTATTTT
.	TRBV4-3	.	TRBJ2-3	CANSQERDSRGDTQYF	TGCGCCAACAGCCAAGAACGGGACTCCAGGGGAGATACGCAGTATTTT
many	TRBV20-1	.	TRBJ2-5	CSARAETQYF	TGCAGTGCTAGAGCGGAGACCCAGTACTTC
.	TRBV3-1	TRBD2	TRBJ2-3	CASSLGGRGTTDTQYF	TGTGCCAGCAGCCTTGGAGGGCGGGGGACCACAGATACGCAGTATTTT
few	TRBV9	.	TRBJ1-5	CASSVGGLKEPQHF	TGTGCCAGCAGCGTAGGTGGGTTAAAGGAGCCCCAGCATTTT
.	TRBV5-1	.	TRBJ2-3	CASSLAGLPQHTQYF	TGCGCCAGCAGCTTGGCTGGACTTCCTCAACATACGCAGTATTTT
once	TRBV3-1	TRBD1	TRBJ1-1	CASSRAGTGGEAFF	TGTGCCAGCAGCCGAGCCGGGACAGGGGGTGAAGCTTTCTTT
many	TRBV20-1	TRBD1	TRBJ1-2	CSALRQGNYGYTF	TGCAGTGCTCTCCGACAGGGCAACTATGGCTACACCTTC
many	TRBV7-6	TRBD1	TRBJ2-1	CASSAIGTGVVNEQFF	TGTGCCAGCAGCGCCATCGGGACAGGGGTAGTGAATGAGCAGTTCTTC
.	TRBV11-2	TRBD2	TRBJ2-3	CASSFSGIGTDTQYF	TGTGCCAGCAGCTTTAGCGGGATCGGCACAGATACGCAGTATTTT
.	TRBV12-3/TRBV12-4	.	TRBJ2-1	CACSSPEGRGSADEQFF	TGTGCCTGCAGTTCCCCGGAGGGGAGAGGGTCCGCGGATGAGCAGTTCTTC
.	TRBV19	.	TRBJ1-4	CASTGTLLRGSVLFF	TGTGCCAGTACGGGGACTCTACTTCGGGGTTCGGTTCTGTTTTTT
many	TRBV6-6	TRBD1	TRBJ2-7	CASRQGDEQYF	TGTGCCAGCCGTCAGGGGGACGAGCAGTACTTC
.	TRBV20-1	.	TRBJ2-5	CSATRAARGDGETQYF	TGCAGTGCTACCCGAGCAGCCAGGGGGGACGGGGAGACCCAGTACTTC
many	TRBV29-1	TRBD1	TRBJ1-2	CSVEDRGQGTYGYTF	TGCAGCGTTGAAGACCGGGGACAGGGGACCTATGGCTACACCTTC
many	TRBV3-1	.	TRBJ2-1	CASSQKVTYNEQFF	TGTGCCAGCAGCCAAAAGGTGACTTACAATGAGCAGTTCTTC
many	TRBV12-3/TRBV12-4	TRBD1	TRBJ2-6	CASSLGQGPGANVLTF	TGTGCCAGCAGTTTGGGACAGGGGCCTGGGGCCAACGTCCTGACTTTC
few	TRBV7-2	.	TRBJ2-1	CASSFGTGGGDEQFF	TGTGCCAGCAGCTTTGGTACAGGGGGGGGCGATGAGCAGTTCTTC
once	TRBV10-3	.	TRBJ2-1	CAISEDASSYNEQFF	TGTGCCATCAGTGAGGACGCGAGCTCCTACAATGAGCAGTTCTTC
.	TRBV5-1	TRBD2	TRBJ2-7	CASSLATSQEQYF	TGCGCCAGCAGCTTGGCGACTAGCCAGGAGCAGTACTTC